A single TCR beta chain is shown here with its context. This receptor's antigen is unknown. No per-base quality is available; no much larger clone lies one base away. The data were obtained in a study of blood T cells in healthy people across ages (dated by TCRdb to between 2015 and 2017). In the study overall: In model experiments, template switching captured about one uniquely barcoded TCR beta cDNA molecule for every two T cells. Using deep sequencing normalized with unique cDNA molecular identifiers, the study measured how TCR beta repertoire diversity changes with age. Donors were grouped into four age groups: young (average 16 years), middle-aged (under 40), aged (around 60) and long-lived (approximately 81). Two additional independent replicas of 1 million unique cDNA reads from the same blood draw were analyzed for two donors (one aged 18 to 29 and one aged 80 or older).

Systemically healthy Caucasian individuals from Russia, 35 to 50 in total and aged roughly 6 to 95 years, were included as donors. Each donor gave 8 to 10 milliliters of peripheral blood, collected into EDTA-treated Vacutainer tubes. Ficoll-Paque density-gradient centrifugation was used to isolate PBMCs, with at least 6.5 million per sample. Trizol reagent was used to extract total RNA from PBMCs, with at least 5.5 micrograms per sample. For every donor, flow cytometry on a PBMC aliquot measured the percentage of naive CD45RAhigh/CD27high T cells. Overall study results and their limits: Estimates of total diversity from one million sequenced T cells were regarded as lower bounds and underestimates. Because donor CMV infection status was unknown, age-related changes in expanded clonotypes were potentially confounded. Because profiling used bulk unsorted PBMCs, naive and antigen-experienced compartments could not be compared conclusively. As age increased, observed TCR beta diversity per million T cells dropped in a roughly linear way, and a significant reduction was already evident by age 40. The long-lived group showed more naive CD4+ T cells, fewer expanded clones and increased TCR diversity than the aged group, suggesting age selection. A strong correlation was found between observed TCR beta diversity and the percentage of naive T cells measured by flow cytometry.

Receptors were amplified or captured by 5' RACE. Sequenced on an Illumina HiSeq 2500. The second PCR ran for about 7 to 11 cycles and used a J-beta primer mix along with a sample-barcoded 5' primer. A unique molecular identifier was introduced onto each TCR beta cDNA molecule by a template-switch 5' adaptor carrying 12 random nucleotides. At least 2.5 million CDR3-containing paired-end reads were obtained from each sample. All of the RNA was converted into first-strand cDNA using the Mint cDNA synthesis kit, with a TRBC-specific oligonucleotide serving as the primer. After uracil-DNA glycosylase treatment, a first 18-cycle PCR used universal primers M1SS and BC2_uni_R on all cDNA. Per the source publication's procedure: For normalization, 1 million high-quality reads, each with a distinct molecular identifier, were randomly selected from each sample. Instead of being binned into consensus sequences, reads with shared molecular identifiers were discarded. MiTCR, set to a Q25 quality threshold and the strictest error-elimination algorithm, was used for CDR3 identification, clonotype clustering and error correction. A nonparametric unseen species model using Euler transformation provided a lower-bound estimate of total TCR beta diversity. Through fastp at Q25 and MiXCR, TCRdb rebuilt clones from the public reads, retaining in-frame beta chains. Rows with a matching CDR3 protein are joined into one entry that keeps the most common DNA and genes. TCRdb's processing, not the authors' own work, is the source of the V and J calls. The sample has 540,000 or so distinct CDR3 sequences on record, about 24% of them singletons. The ten largest clones take up roughly 9.4% of the sample.

The sample was also linked to a second study, of T cells of mothers and their children. As that second paper reports: The donors were nine systemically healthy Caucasian individuals, made up of three mothers and their six children. cDNA synthesis consumed the entire amount of extracted RNA, loaded at around 1.4 ug RNA in each 15 ul reaction. In the second PCR, sample barcodes and 2-4 random nucleotides were introduced via the M1S primer. More than 9 million TCR beta CDR3 reads were obtained from each mother, and approximately 3 million reads were obtained from each child. TCR recombination output is similarly shaped by thymic selection in related and unrelated pairs, with a minor effect exerted by inherited differences. Related mother-child pairs always showed normalized repertoire overlap that was slightly higher than in unrelated mother-child pairs, though the difference was never significant. No persistent microchimeric T cell clones were detected, at a sensitivity of roughly 99 clones per million clonotypes. In the study, deep NGS was used to compare the TCR beta repertoires of mothers and children, and features distinguishing related mother-child pairs from unrelated individuals were sought. On average, the children were approximately 12 +/- 4 years old, while the mothers were around 40 +/- 4 years old. After adapter ligation with NEBNext reagents, the libraries were sequenced on Illumina HiSeq 2000 with 100+100 nt paired-end reads. Mother and child libraries were prepared a month apart and sequenced in separate runs to prevent cross-contamination. For each donor, between about 500,000 and 2,000,000 distinct TCR beta clonotypes were identified. Naive TCR beta clonotypes were estimated from low-frequency clonotypes matched to each donor's FACS-determined naive share, without sorting.

The sequencing input was blood. The receptor was isolated from a boy younger than 18 in good health.

CDR3 sequence: CASSSIGGNTGELFF. The nucleotide sequence is given as TGTGCCAGCAGCTCCATTGGGGGGAACACCGGGGAGCTGTTTTTT. Here the chain combines TRBV7-3 and TRBJ2-2; the D gene could be TRBD1 or TRBD2, each one agreeing over 5 bases. V sheds 4 bases and J sheds 1 base, leaving 10 bases between their ends. The CDR3 measures 15 amino acids from cysteine to phenylalanine. The only DNA kept is the CDR3, 45 bases in frame from the first base. Sequences SGHTA (CDR1) and FQGTGA (CDR2) are obtained from the germline V gene.